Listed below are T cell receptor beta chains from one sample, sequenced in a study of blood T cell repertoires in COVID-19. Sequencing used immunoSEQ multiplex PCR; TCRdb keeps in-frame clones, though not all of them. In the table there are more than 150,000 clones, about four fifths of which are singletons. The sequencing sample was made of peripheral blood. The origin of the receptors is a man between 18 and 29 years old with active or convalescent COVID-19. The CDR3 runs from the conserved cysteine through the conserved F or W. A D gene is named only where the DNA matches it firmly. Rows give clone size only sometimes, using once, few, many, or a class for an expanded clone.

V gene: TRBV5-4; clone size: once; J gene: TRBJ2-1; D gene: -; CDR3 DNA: TGTGCCAGCAGCTTGTATCGCTCCTACAATGAGCAGTTCTTC; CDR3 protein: CASSLYRSYNEQFF
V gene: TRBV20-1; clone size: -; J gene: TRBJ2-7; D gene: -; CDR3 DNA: TGCAGTGCTAAAACTCGATTTCAGCAGTACTTC; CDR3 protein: CSAKTRFQQYF
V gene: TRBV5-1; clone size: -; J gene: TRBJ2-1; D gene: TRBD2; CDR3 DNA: TGCGCCAGCAGCTTGGGATTAGCGGGGGCTTTATACAATGAGCAGTTCTTC; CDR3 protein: CASSLGLAGALYNEQFF
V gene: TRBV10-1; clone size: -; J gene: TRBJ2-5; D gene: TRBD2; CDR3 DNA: TGCGCCAGCAGTGATACTAGCGGGGGCCAAGAGACCCAGTACTTC; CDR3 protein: CASSDTSGGQETQYF
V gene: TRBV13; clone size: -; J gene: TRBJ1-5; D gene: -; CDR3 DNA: TGTGCCAGCAGCTCCAGCCAGGGAAATAGCAATCAGCCCCAGCATTTT; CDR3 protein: CASSSSQGNSNQPQHF
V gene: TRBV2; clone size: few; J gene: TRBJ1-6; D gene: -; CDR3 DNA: TGTGCCAGCAGTGATCCAGGGGCTTCACCCCTCCACTTT; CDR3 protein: CASSDPGASPLHF
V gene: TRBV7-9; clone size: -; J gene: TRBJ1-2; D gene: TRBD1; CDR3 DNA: TGTGCCAGCAGCTTACTGCGCGGGACAGAGGCCCGCTATGGCTACACCTTC; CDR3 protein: CASSLLRGTEARYGYTF
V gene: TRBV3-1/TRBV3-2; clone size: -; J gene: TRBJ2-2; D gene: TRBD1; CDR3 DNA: TGTGCCAGCAGCTCCCGCACAGGGGACACCGGGGAGCTGTTTTTT; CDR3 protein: CASSSRTGDTGELFF
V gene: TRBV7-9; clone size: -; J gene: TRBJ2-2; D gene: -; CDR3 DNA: TGTGCCAGCAGCTTAGGAGGAAACACCGGGGAGCTGTTTTTT; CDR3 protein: CASSLGGNTGELFF
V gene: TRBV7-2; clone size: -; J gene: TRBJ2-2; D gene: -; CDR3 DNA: TGTGCCAGCAGCTTAGCGTCGGGGGGGGAGCTGTTTTTT; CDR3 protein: CASSLASGGELFF
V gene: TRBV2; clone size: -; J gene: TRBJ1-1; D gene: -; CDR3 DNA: TGTGCCAGCAGTGTCAGGGGGAACACTGAAGCTTTCTTT; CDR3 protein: CASSVRGNTEAFF
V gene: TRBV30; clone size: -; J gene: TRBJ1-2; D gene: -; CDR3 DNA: TGTGCCTGGAGTGTGCAGGGAGGGTATGGCTACACCTTC; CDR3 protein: CAWSVQGGYGYTF
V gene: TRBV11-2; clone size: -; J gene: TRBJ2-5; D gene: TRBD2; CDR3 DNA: TGTGCCAGCAGCCCCTACCCGACTAGCGGGATCTCGGAGACCCAGTACTTC; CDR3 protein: CASSPYPTSGISETQYF
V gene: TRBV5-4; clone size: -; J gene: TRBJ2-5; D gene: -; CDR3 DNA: TGTGCCAGCAGCATGAGCCCCCAAGAGACCCAGTACTTC; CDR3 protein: CASSMSPQETQYF
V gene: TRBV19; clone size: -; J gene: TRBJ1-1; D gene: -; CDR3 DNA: TGTGCCAGTAGTAGTAGAGGTTCTTTTGAAGCTTTCTTT; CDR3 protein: CASSSRGSFEAFF
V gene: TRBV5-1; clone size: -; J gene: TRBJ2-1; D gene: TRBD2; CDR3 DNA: TGCGCCAGCAGCTGGGGACTAGCGGGTTTCTCCTACAATGAGCAGTTCTTC; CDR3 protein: CASSWGLAGFSYNEQFF
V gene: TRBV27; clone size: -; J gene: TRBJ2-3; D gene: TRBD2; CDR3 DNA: TGTGCCAGCAGTTTCACTAGCGGGATCACAGATACGCAGTATTTT; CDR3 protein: CASSFTSGITDTQYF
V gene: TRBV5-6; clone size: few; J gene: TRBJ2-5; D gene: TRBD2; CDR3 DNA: TGTGCCAGCAGCTTGGTGAGCGGGAGTATGACCCAGTACTTC; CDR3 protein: CASSLVSGSMTQYF
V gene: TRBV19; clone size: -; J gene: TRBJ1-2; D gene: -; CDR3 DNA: TGTGCCAGTAGTGACAGACCGAGTTCGGGGGGTGGCTACACCTTC; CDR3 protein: CASSDRPSSGGGYTF
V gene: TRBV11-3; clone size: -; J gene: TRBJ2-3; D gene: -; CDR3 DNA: TGTGCCAGCAGCTCAGGGGCCGGGCGGGATACGCAGTATTTT; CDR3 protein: CASSSGAGRDTQYF
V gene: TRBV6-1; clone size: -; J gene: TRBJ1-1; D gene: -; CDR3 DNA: TGTGCCAGCAGCCCCCCTATCGGGGTTGAAGCTTTCTTT; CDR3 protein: CASSPPIGVEAFF
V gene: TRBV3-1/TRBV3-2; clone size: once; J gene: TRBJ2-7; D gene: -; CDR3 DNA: TGTGCCAGCAGCCAGCTAGCTGCCGGACCCCCCTACGAGCAGTACTTC; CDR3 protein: CASSQLAAGPPYEQYF
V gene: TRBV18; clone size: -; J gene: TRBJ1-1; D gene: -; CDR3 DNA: TGTGCCAGCTCACCACAGACCACAGGTGAAGCTTTCTTT; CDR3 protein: CASSPQTTGEAFF